Listed below are T cell receptor beta chains from one sample, sequenced in a study of CD8+ T cells in alopecia areata. Libraries were prepared by immunoSEQ multiplex PCR; TCRdb keeps only in-frame clonotypes and omits some of them. The sample lists hundreds of thousands of clones, 67% occurring once. The input for sequencing was CD4+ T cells sorted from blood, taken at week 0. Receptors were obtained from a human donor with alopecia areata. Both conserved end residues are part of each CDR3. The D gene is left open where the match is weak. Rows give clone size only sometimes, using once, few, many, or a class for an expanded clone.

CDR3 protein | CDR3 DNA | D gene | clone size | J gene | V gene
CAIRGGLGSPLHF | TGTGCCATCCGCGGGGGTTTGGGATCACCCCTCCACTTT | NA | NA | TRBJ1-6 | TRBV6-5
CSVRTATQETQYF | TGCAGCGTTCGGACGGCCACCCAAGAGACCCAGTACTTC | NA | NA | TRBJ2-5 | TRBV29-1
CASSVEAGGTDTQYF | TGTGCCAGCAGCGTAGAAGCGGGGGGCACAGATACGCAGTATTTT | TRBD2 | few | TRBJ2-3 | TRBV9
CATSRVEGTVTDTQYF | TGTGCCACCAGCAGAGTGGAAGGGACAGTCACAGATACGCAGTATTTT | TRBD1 | NA | TRBJ2-3 | TRBV15
CSVDRDYNEQFF | TGCAGCGTTGACAGGGACTACAATGAGCAGTTCTTC | NA | NA | TRBJ2-1 | TRBV29-1
CASSLMRANTGELFF | TGTGCCAGCAGTTTGATGAGAGCGAACACCGGGGAGCTGTTTTTT | NA | NA | TRBJ2-2 | TRBV27
CASSRAGGSGSFHTQYF | TGCGCCAGCAGCCGTGCCGGGGGTTCCGGCTCTTTCCATACGCAGTATTTT | NA | NA | TRBJ2-3 | TRBV4-3
CASSLQGHGYTF | TGTGCCAGCAGTTTACAGGGTCATGGCTACACCTTC | NA | few | TRBJ1-2 | TRBV27
CAWNTWDRGYEQYF | TGTGCCTGGAATACATGGGACAGGGGATACGAGCAGTACTTC | TRBD1 | few | TRBJ2-7 | TRBV30
CASSLQTVSYEQYF | TGTGCCAGCAGCTTACAGACAGTCTCCTACGAGCAGTACTTC | NA | NA | TRBJ2-7 | TRBV7-2
CASSVVSAPTGELFF | TGTGCCAGCAGCGTAGTTTCGGCCCCCACCGGGGAGCTGTTTTTT | NA | NA | TRBJ2-2 | TRBV9
CASSPGNYGYTF | TGTGCCAGCAGTCCCGGGAACTATGGCTACACCTTC | NA | NA | TRBJ1-2 | TRBV2
CASSPGSGGYNSPLHF | TGCGCCAGCAGCCCCGGGTCAGGGGGCTATAATTCACCCCTCCACTTT | TRBD1 | NA | TRBJ1-6 | TRBV5-1
CASSLVQGDTGELFF | TGCGCCAGCAGCTTGGTACAGGGGGACACCGGGGAGCTGTTTTTT | TRBD1 | NA | TRBJ2-2 | TRBV5-1
CASSTQGLPLHF | TGTGCCAGCAGTACACAGGGCTTACCCCTCCACTTT | NA | once | TRBJ1-6 | TRBV2
CSVSDRNTEAFF | TGCAGCGTATCAGACAGGAACACTGAAGCTTTCTTT | NA | NA | TRBJ1-1 | TRBV29-1
CASSQDWWGSSQETQYF | TGTGCCAGCAGCCAAGATTGGTGGGGCTCCTCGCAAGAGACCCAGTACTTC | NA | NA | TRBJ2-5 | TRBV14
CSVEAARGLEAFF | TGCAGCGTTGAAGCGGCCAGGGGATTAGAAGCTTTCTTT | NA | few | TRBJ1-1 | TRBV29-1
CASSATTGEGETQYF | TGTGCCAGCAGTGCAACGACAGGGGAGGGGGAGACCCAGTACTTC | NA | once | TRBJ2-5 | TRBV25-1
CASSPAGGRSPLHF | TGTGCCAGCAGCCCGGCGGGGGGCAGGTCACCCCTCCACTTT | NA | NA | TRBJ1-6 | TRBV25-1
CASSLGLGYEQYF | TGTGCCAGCAGCTTAGGTTTGGGCTACGAGCAGTACTTC | NA | NA | TRBJ2-7 | TRBV13
CASSPDLSTDTQYF | TGTGCCAGCAGCCCGGACCTAAGCACAGATACGCAGTATTTT | NA | few | TRBJ2-3 | TRBV7-2
CAWNPGGRADTQYF | TGTGCCTGGAACCCCGGGGGACGAGCAGATACGCAGTATTTT | NA | few | TRBJ2-3 | TRBV30
CASSLVQSEAFF | TGTGCCAGCAGCTTAGTACAGTCTGAAGCTTTCTTT | NA | NA | TRBJ1-1 | TRBV13
CASSLRQGHGEKLFF | TGCGCCAGCAGCCTGCGACAGGGCCACGGGGAAAAACTGTTTTTT | TRBD1 | NA | TRBJ1-4 | TRBV4-1
CASQITGSFSEKLFF | TGTGCCAGCCAGATAACAGGGAGCTTCAGCGAAAAACTGTTTTTT | NA | few | TRBJ1-4 | TRBV2
CSAQGGRGSDEQYF | TGCAGCGCCCAAGGCGGCAGGGGTTCGGACGAGCAGTACTTC | NA | NA | TRBJ2-7 | TRBV29-1